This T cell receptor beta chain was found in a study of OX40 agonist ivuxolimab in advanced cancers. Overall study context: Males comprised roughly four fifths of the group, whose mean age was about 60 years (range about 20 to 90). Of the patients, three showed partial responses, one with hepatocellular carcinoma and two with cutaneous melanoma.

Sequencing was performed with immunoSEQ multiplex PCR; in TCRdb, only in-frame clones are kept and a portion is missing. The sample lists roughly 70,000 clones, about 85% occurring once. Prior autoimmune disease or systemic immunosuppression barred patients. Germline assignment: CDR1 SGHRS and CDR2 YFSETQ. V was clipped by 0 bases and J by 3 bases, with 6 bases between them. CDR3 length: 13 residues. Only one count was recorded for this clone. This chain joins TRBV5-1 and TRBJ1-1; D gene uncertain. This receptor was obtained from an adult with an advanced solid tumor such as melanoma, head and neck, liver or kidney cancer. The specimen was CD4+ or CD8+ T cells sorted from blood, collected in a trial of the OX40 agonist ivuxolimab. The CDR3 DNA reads TGCGCCAGCAGCTTGGGAACAGACACTGAAGCTTTCTTT. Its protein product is CASSLGTDTEAFF. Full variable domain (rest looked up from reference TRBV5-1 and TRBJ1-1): KAGVTQTPRYLIKTRGQQVTLSCSPISGHRSVSWYQQTPGQGLQFLFEYFSETQRNKGNFPGRFSGRQFSNSRSEMNVSTLELGDSALYLCASSLGTDTEAFFGQGTRLTVV.